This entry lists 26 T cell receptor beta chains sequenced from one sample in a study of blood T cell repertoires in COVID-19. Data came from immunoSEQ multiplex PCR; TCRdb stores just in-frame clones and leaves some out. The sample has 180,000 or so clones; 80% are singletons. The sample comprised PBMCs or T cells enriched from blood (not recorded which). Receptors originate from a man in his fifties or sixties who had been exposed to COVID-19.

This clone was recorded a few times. CDR3 residues: CASRDTSSLYF. The CDR3 bases are TGTGCCAGCAGGGATACTAGCTCTCTTTACTTC. The V and J genes are TRBV28 and TRBJ2-7; possibly TRBD2 for D (6 bases). Germline CDR1 MDHEN, CDR2 SYDVKM. V was trimmed by 6 bases and J by 13 bases, leaving 16 bases between them. This CDR3 has 11 residues.

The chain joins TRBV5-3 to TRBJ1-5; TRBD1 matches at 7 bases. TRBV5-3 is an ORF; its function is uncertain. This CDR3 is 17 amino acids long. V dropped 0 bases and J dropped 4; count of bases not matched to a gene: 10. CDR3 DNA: TGTGCCAGAAGCTTGGAGAGGGGGCGCGGGGTTAATCAGCCCCAGCATTTT. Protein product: CARSLERGRGVNQPQHF.

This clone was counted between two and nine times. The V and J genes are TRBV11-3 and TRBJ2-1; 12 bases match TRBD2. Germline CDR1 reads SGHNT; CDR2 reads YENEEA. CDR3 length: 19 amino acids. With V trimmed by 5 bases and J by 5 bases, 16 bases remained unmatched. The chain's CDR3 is CASSPFRNTGTSGHNEQFF. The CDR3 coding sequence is TGTGCCAGCAGCCCGTTTAGAAATACCGGGACTAGCGGGCACAATGAGCAGTTCTTC.

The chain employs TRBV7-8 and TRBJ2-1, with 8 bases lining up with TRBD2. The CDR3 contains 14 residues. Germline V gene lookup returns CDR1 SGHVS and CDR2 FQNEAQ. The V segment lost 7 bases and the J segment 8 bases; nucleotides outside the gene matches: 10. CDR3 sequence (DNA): TGTGCCAGCACCCCCGGGACTAGTAACGATGAGCAGTTCTTC. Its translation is CASTPGTSNDEQFF.

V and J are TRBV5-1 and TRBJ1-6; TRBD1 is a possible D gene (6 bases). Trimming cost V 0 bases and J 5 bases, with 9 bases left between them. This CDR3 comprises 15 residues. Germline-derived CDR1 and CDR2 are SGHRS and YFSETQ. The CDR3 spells CASSLGDTNNSPLHF. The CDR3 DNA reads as TGCGCCAGCAGCTTGGGGGACACAAATAATTCACCCCTCCACTTT.

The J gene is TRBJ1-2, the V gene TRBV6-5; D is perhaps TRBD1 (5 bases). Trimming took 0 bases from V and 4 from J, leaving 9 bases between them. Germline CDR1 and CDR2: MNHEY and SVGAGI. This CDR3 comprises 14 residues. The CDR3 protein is CASSYSPDSYGYTF. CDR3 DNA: TGTGCCAGCAGTTACTCCCCTGACAGCTATGGCTACACCTTC.

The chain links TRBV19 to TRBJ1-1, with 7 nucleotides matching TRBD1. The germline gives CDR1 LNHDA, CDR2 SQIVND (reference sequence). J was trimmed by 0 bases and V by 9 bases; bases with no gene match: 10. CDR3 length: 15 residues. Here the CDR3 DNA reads TGTGCCAGCAGAATAATGGGACAGATGAACACTGAAGCTTTCTTT. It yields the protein CASRIMGQMNTEAFF.

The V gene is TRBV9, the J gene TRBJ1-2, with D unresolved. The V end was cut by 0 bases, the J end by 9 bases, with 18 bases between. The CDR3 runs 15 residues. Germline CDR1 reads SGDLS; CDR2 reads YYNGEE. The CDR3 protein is CASSVDGGIYGSYTF. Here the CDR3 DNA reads TGTGCCAGCAGCGTAGATGGAGGTATCTATGGTAGCTACACCTTC.

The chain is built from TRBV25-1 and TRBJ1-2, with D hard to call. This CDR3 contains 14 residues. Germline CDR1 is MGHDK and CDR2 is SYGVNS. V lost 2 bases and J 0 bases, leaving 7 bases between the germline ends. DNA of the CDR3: TGTGCCAGCAGTGAAGAGGGTCCTAACTATGGCTACACCTTC. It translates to CASSEEGPNYGYTF.

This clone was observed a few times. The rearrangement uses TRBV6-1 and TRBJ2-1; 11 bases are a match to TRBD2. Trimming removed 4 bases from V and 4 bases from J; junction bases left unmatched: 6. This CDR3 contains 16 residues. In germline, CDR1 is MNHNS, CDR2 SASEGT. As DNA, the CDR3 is TGTGCCAGCAGTGTTAGCGGGAGGGGGGTATACAATGAGCAGTTCTTC. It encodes CASSVSGRGVYNEQFF.

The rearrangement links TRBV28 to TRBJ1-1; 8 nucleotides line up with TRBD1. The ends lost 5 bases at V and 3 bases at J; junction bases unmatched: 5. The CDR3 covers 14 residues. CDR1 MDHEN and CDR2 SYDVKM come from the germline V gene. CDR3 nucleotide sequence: TGTGCCAGCAGTGGACAGGGTCGGGACACTGAAGCTTTCTTT. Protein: CASSGQGRDTEAFF.

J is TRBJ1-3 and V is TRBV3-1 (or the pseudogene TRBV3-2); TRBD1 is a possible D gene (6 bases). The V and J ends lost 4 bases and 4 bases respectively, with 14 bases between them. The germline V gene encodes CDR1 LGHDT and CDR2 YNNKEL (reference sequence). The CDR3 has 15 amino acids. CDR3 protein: CASSPRGGSGNTIYF. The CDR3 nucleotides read TGTGCCAGCAGCCCAAGAGGGGGTTCGGGAAACACCATATATTTT.

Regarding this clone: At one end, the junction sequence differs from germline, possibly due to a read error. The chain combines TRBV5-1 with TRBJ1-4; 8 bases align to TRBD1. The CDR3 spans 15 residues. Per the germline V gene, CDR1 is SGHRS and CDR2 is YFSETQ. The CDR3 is CASSLGQAKNEKLFF. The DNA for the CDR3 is TGCGCCAGCAGTTTGGGACAGGCGAAAAATGAAAAACTGTTTTTT.

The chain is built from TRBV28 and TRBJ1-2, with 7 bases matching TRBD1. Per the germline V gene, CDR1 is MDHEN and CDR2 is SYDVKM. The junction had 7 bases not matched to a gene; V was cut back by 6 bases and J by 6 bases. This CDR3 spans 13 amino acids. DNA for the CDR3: TGTGCCAGCAGGGAGGGGGCGACAGATGGCTACACCTTC. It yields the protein CASREGATDGYTF.

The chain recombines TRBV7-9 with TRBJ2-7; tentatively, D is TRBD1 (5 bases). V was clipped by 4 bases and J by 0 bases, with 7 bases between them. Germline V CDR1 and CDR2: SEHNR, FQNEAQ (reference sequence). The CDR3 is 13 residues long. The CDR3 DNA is TGTGCCAGCAGCTCGACAGCCTCCTACGAGCAGTACTTC. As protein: CASSSTASYEQYF.

Here the CDR3 reads CASSRQPSGEQFF. The CDR3 bases are TGTGCCAGCAGCAGACAGCCTAGCGGTGAGCAGTTCTTC. V usage is TRBV7-2 and J usage is TRBJ2-1; 7 positions agree with TRBD2. The germline V gene encodes CDR1 SGHTA and CDR2 FQGNSA. The CDR3 extends over 13 amino acids. Germline trimming cut 5 bases from V and 9 bases from J; bases unmatched to any gene: 7.

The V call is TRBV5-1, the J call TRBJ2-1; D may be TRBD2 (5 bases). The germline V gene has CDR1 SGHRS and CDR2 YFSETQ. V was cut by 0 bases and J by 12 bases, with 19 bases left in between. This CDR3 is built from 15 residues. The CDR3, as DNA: TGCGCCAGCAGCTTGGGGGCCCTTGCCAGCGGAGGGCAGTTCTTC. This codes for CASSLGALASGGQFF.

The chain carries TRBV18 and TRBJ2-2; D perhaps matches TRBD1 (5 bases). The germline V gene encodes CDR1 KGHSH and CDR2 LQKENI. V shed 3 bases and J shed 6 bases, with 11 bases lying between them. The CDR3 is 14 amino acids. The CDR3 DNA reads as TGTGCCAGCTCACCGCTAGGGGAATCCGGGGAGCTGTTTTTT. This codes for CASSPLGESGELFF.

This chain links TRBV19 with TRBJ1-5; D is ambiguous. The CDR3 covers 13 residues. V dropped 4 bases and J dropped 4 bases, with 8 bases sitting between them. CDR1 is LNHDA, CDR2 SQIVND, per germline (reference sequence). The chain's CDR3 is CASSSQVNQPQHF. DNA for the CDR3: TGTGCCAGTAGTAGTCAGGTAAATCAGCCCCAGCATTTT.

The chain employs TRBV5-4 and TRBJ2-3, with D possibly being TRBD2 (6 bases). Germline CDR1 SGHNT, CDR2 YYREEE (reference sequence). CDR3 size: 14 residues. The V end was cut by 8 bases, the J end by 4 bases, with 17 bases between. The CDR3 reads CASSRDFFPDTQYF. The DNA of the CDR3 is TGTGCCAGTTCCCGGGACTTCTTTCCAGATACGCAGTATTTT.

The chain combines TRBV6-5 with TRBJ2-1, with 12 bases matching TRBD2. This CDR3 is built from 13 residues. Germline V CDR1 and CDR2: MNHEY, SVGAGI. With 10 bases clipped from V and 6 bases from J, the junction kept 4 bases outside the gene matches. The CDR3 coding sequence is TGTGCCATCGGACTAGCGGGACTCAATGAGCAGTTCTTC. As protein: CAIGLAGLNEQFF.

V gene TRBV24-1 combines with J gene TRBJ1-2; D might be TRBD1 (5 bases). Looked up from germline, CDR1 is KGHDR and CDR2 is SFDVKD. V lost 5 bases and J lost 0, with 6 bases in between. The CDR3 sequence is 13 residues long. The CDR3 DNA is TGTGCCACCAGTGCGACAGCTAACTATGGCTACACCTTC. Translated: CATSATANYGYTF.

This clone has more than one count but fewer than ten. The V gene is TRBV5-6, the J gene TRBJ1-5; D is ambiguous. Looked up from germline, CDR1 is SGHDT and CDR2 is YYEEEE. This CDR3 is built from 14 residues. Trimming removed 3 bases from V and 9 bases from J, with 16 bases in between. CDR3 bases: TGTGCCAGCAGCTATTCGGCGACTTCCAGGCCCCAGCATTTT. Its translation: CASSYSATSRPQHF.

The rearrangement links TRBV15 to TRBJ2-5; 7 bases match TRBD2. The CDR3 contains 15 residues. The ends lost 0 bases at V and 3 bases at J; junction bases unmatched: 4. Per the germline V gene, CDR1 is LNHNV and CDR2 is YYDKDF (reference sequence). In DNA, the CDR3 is TGTGCCACCAGCAGAGATGGGCTAGCGGAAGAGACCCAGTACTTC. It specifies CATSRDGLAEETQYF.

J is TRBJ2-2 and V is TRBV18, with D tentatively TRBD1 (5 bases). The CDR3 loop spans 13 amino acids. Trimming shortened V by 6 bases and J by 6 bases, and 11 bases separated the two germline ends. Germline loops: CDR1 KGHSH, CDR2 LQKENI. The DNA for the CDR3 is TGTGCCAGCTCGGGCAGGGAATCCGGGGAGCTGTTTTTT. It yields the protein CASSGRESGELFF.

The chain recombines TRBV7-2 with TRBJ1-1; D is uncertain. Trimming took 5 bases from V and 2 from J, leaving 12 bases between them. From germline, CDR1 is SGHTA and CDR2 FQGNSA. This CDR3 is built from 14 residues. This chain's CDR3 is CASSTETANTEAFF. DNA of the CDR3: TGTGCCAGCAGCACAGAGACCGCAAACACTGAAGCTTTCTTT.